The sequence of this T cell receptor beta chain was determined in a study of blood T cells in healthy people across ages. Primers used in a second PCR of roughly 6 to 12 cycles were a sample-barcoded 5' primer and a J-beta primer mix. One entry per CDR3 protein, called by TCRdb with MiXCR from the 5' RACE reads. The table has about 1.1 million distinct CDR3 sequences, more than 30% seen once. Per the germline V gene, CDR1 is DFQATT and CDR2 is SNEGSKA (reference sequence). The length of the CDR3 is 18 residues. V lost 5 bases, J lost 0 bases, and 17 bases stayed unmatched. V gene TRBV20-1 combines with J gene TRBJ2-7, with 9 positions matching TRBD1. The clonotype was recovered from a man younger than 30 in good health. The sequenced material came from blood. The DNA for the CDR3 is TGCAGTGCTCCCCTTCGTTACCATACAGGGGGCAACTCCTACGAGCAGTACTTC. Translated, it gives CSAPLRYHTGGNSYEQYF.